These T cell receptor beta chains were read from a single sample in a study of cytomegalovirus exposure and HLA in healthy donors. Sequenced by immunoSEQ multiplex PCR; TCRdb stores in-frame clones only, minus some. Here the sample spans over 150,000 clones, 68% being singletons. Specimen: PBMCs. The origin of the receptors is a woman in her late teens or twenties in good health and CMV-seropositive. Each CDR3 is given with its conserved first and last residue. The D gene is left open where the match is weak. Part of the rows lack a size; the others show once, few, many or a class for expanded clones.

CASSSGHGGNTIYF	TGTGCCAGCAGCTCCGGACACGGGGGAAACACCATATATTTT	NA	TRBV7-8	TRBJ1-3	14	NA
CASKEVRMAETQYF	TGTGCCAGCAAGGAAGTCAGGATGGCAGAGACCCAGTACTTC	once	TRBV6-5	TRBJ2-5	14	NA
CASSDIRGANTEAFF	TGTGCCAGCAGCGATATCAGGGGGGCGAACACTGAAGCTTTCTTT	NA	TRBV11-2	TRBJ1-1	15	TRBD1
CASSYSSGSHEQFF	TGTGCCAGCAGTTACTCTAGCGGGAGTCATGAGCAGTTCTTC	NA	TRBV6-6	TRBJ2-1	14	TRBD2
CASSNRGETYNSPLHF	TGTGCCAGCAGCAACCGGGGGGAAACCTATAATTCACCCCTCCACTTT	NA	TRBV7-9	TRBJ1-6	16	NA
CASTGGMWNNEQFF	TGTGCCAGCACAGGAGGAATGTGGAACAATGAGCAGTTCTTC	NA	TRBV11-2	TRBJ2-1	14	NA
CASGIAGGPWTGELFF	TGTGCCAGCGGGATAGCGGGAGGGCCGTGGACCGGGGAGCTGTTTTTT	once	TRBV2	TRBJ2-2	16	TRBD2
CASTSNTEAFF	TGTGCCAGCACCTCCAACACTGAAGCTTTCTTT	few	TRBV6-5	TRBJ1-1	11	NA
CASSFGISGNTIYF	TGTGCCAGCAGTTTCGGGATCTCTGGAAACACCATATATTTT	few	TRBV6-5	TRBJ1-3	14	NA
CASSFFGIRNEQFF	TGTGCCAGCAGCTTTTTCGGTATTCGGAATGAGCAGTTCTTC	few	TRBV7-9	TRBJ2-1	14	NA
CASSLGLAGGEETQYF	TGTGCCAGCAGCTTGGGACTAGCGGGGGGGGAAGAGACCCAGTACTTC	NA	TRBV5-6	TRBJ2-5	16	TRBD2
CASIRTVLNQPQHF	TGTGCCAGCATCCGGACAGTCTTAAATCAGCCCCAGCATTTT	once	TRBV27	TRBJ1-5	14	NA
CATNHLGQAPYEQYF	TGTGCCACCAATCACTTAGGACAGGCCCCCTACGAGCAGTACTTC	NA	TRBV6-4	TRBJ2-7	15	TRBD1
CASGTGLGYTF	TGTGCCAGCGGAACAGGGCTAGGCTACACCTTC	NA	TRBV2	TRBJ1-2	11	NA
CASSLVGLASYEQYF	TGTGCCAGCAGCTTGGTAGGACTAGCGTCCTACGAGCAGTACTTC	NA	TRBV5-4	TRBJ2-7	15	TRBD2
CAIKSLAGGEQYF	TGTGCCATCAAATCACTAGCGGGAGGCGAGCAGTACTTC	NA	TRBV10-3	TRBJ2-7	13	TRBD2
CASSSTGYEQYF	TGTGCCAGCAGCTCCACGGGGTACGAGCAGTACTTC	NA	TRBV7-2	TRBJ2-7	12	NA
CASSQGLAGGPEQFF	TGCGCCAGCAGCCAAGGACTAGCGGGAGGGCCGGAGCAGTTCTTC	NA	TRBV4-1	TRBJ2-1	15	TRBD2
CASSQTGTTRAYEQYF	TGTGCCAGCAGCCAGACCGGGACTACGAGAGCATACGAGCAGTACTTC	NA	TRBV7-9	TRBJ2-7	16	TRBD2
CASSLVGPNQPQHF	TGTGCCAGCAGCTTAGTTGGCCCCAATCAGCCCCAGCATTTT	NA	TRBV7-2	TRBJ1-5	14	NA
CASTLVGQNSPLHF	TGTGCCAGCACCCTTGTTGGGCAAAATTCACCCCTCCACTTT	NA	TRBV5-6	TRBJ1-6	14	NA
CASSLDSGRTDTQYF	TGTGCCAGCAGCCTCGATAGCGGTCGCACAGATACGCAGTATTTT	once	TRBV11-3	TRBJ2-3	15	NA
CASSPAAASEAGELFF	TGCGCCAGCAGCCCCGCTGCGGCTAGCGAAGCCGGGGAGCTGTTTTTT	NA	TRBV5-1	TRBJ2-2	16	NA
CASSGQNNNEQFF	TGTGCCAGCAGCGGACAGAATAACAATGAGCAGTTCTTC	NA	TRBV27	TRBJ2-1	13	NA
CATSREDRGGYTF	TGTGCCACCAGCAGAGAGGACAGGGGCGGCTACACCTTC	NA	TRBV15	TRBJ1-2	13	TRBD1
CASSLNRGQGQYF	TGTGCCAGCAGCTTGAACAGGGGGCAGGGGCAGTACTTC	few	TRBV7-6	TRBJ2-7	13	TRBD1
CASSPGGVWTEAFF	TGTGCCAGCAGCCCGGGGGGGGTTTGGACTGAGGCTTTCTTT	once	TRBV5-4	TRBJ1-1	14	NA
CASSYAGQGVPYEQYF	TGTGCCAGCAGTTACGCAGGACAGGGAGTTCCCTACGAGCAGTACTTC	NA	TRBV6-5	TRBJ2-7	16	TRBD1
CASSRSYSNQPQHF	TGTGCCAGCAGCCGTAGTTATAGCAATCAGCCCCAGCATTTT	NA	TRBV4-2	TRBJ1-5	14	NA